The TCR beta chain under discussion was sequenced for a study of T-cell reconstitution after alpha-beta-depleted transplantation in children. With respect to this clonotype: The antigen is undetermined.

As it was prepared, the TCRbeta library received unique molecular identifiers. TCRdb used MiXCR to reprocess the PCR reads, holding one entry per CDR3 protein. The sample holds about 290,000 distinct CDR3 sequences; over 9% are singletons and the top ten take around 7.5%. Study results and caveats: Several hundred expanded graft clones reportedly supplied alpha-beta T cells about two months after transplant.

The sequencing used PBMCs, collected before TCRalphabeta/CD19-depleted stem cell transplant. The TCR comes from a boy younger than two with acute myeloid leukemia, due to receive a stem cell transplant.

CDR3 loop: CASSLGTSVVETQYF. In DNA form, the CDR3 reads TGTGCCAGCAGCTTAGGGACTAGCGTAGTAGAGACCCAGTACTTC. The V call is TRBV11-3, the J call TRBJ2-5, with TRBD2 matching over 9 bases. The CDR3 totals 15 residues. Germline V gene sequence: CDR1 SGHNT, CDR2 YENEEA. J lost 4 bases, V lost 1 base, and 4 bases had no gene match.